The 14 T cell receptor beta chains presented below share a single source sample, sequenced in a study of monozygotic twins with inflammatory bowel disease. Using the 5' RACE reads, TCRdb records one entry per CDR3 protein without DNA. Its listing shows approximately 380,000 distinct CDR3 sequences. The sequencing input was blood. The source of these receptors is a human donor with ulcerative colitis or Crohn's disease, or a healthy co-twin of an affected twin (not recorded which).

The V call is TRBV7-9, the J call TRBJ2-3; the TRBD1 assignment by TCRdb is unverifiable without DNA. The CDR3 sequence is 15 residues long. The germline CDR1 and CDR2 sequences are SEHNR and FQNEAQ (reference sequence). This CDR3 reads CASSLAHNPGDTQYF.

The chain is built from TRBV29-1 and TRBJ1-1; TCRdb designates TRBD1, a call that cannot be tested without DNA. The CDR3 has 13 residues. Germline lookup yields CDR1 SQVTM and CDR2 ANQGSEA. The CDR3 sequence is CSVIGQVNTEAFF.

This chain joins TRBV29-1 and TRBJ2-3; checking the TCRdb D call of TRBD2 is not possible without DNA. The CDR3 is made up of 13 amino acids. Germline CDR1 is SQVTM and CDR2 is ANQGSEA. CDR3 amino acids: CSVEKEVGDTQYF.

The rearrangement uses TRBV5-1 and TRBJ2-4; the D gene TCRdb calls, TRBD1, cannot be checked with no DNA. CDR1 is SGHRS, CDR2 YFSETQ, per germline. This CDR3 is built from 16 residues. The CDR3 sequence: CASSRTGLLAKNIQYF.

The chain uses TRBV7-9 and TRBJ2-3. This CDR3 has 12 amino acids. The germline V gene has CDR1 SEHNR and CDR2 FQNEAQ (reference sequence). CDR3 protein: CASSSSLDTQYF.

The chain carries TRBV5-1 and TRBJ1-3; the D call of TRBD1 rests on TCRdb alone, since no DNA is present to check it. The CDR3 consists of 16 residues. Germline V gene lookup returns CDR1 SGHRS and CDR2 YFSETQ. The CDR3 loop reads CASSFRDPGRGNTIYF.

CDR3 protein: CASSYQPTGGTDTQYF. The chain combines TRBV6-5 with TRBJ2-3; TCRdb designates TRBD1, a call that cannot be tested without DNA. The length of the CDR3 is 16 residues. Germline V gives CDR1 MNHEY, CDR2 SVGAGI.

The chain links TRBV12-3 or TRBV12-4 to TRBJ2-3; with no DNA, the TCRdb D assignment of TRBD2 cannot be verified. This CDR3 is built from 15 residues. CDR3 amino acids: CASSLRDSRGDTQYF.

CDR3 amino acids: CSARGDRSTDTQYF. This chain joins TRBV20-1 and TRBJ2-3; without DNA, the TCRdb call of TRBD1 cannot be checked. The CDR3 extends over 14 amino acids. Germline V gene data show CDR1 as DFQATT and CDR2 as SNEGSKA (reference sequence).

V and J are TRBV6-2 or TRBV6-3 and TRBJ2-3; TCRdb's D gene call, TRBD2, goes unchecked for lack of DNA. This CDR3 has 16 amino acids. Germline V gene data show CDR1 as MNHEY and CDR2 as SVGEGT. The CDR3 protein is CASSSGLAGNSDTQYF.

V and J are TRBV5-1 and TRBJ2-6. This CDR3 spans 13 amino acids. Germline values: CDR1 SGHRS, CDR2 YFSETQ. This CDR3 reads CASSFFETNVLTF.

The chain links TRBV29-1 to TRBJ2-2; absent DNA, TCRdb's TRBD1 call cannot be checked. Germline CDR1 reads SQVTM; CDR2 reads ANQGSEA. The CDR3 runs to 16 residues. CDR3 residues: CSVEGGQGRNTGELFF.

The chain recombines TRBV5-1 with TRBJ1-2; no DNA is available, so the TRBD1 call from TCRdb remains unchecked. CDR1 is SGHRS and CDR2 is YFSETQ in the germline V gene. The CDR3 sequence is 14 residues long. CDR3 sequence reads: CASSLINRDYGYTF.

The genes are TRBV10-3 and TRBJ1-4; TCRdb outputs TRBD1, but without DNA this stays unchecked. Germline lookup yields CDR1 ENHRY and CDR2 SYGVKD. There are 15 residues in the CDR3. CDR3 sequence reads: CAISHPGGGDEKLFF.